These T cell receptor beta chains were read from a single sample in a study of blood T cell repertoires in COVID-19. Measured with immunoSEQ multiplex PCR; TCRdb has only the in-frame clones, and not every one. This table has some 250,000 clones, 91% appearing once. The material sequenced was PBMCs or T cells enriched from blood (not recorded which). All receptors come from a human donor in a cohort exposed to, infected with or recovered from COVID-19 (not recorded which). The donor label of this sample is uncertain. Each CDR3 is given with its conserved first and last residue. The size field is filled for only some rows; it gives once, few, many or a size class.

j_gene | v_gene | abundance | CDR3aa
TRBJ2-3 | TRBV5-1 | NA | CASSRVAGVRTDTQYF
TRBJ2-3 | TRBV7-9 | NA | CASSRARSGGAFTQYF
TRBJ1-5 | TRBV18 | NA | CASSPSQNQPQHF
TRBJ1-1 | TRBV30 | NA | CAWRSGQHTEAFF
TRBJ1-1 | TRBV7-3 | NA | CASSLLGSPNTEAFF
TRBJ1-1 | TRBV7-9 | NA | CASSLVAGTSNTEAFF
TRBJ2-7 | TRBV7-8 | NA | CASSLGLAGSSYEQYF
TRBJ2-7 | TRBV18 | NA | CASSRSDRGYEQYF
TRBJ2-5 | TRBV19 | NA | CASSISRTVQETQYF
TRBJ1-4 | TRBV30 | NA | CAWSLQGSGEKLFF
TRBJ1-2 | TRBV5-1 | NA | CASSLMVLPGDGYTF
TRBJ2-1 | TRBV3-1/TRBV3-2 | NA | CASSQDVGSYNEQFF
TRBJ1-2 | TRBV19 | NA | CASSIRGRDLGYGYTF
TRBJ1-4 | TRBV28 | NA | CASSIGEKLFF
TRBJ2-3 | TRBV19 | NA | CASSIPGGTQDTQYF
TRBJ2-3 | TRBV7-9 | NA | CASSLTTSTDTQYF
TRBJ1-2 | TRBV9 | once | CASSAQGRYGYTF
TRBJ1-2 | TRBV7-6 | NA | CASSLSQGKDGYTF
TRBJ1-5 | TRBV5-1 | NA | CASSRDSNQPQHF
TRBJ1-5 | TRBV19 | NA | CASTGAPGQGVDQPQHF